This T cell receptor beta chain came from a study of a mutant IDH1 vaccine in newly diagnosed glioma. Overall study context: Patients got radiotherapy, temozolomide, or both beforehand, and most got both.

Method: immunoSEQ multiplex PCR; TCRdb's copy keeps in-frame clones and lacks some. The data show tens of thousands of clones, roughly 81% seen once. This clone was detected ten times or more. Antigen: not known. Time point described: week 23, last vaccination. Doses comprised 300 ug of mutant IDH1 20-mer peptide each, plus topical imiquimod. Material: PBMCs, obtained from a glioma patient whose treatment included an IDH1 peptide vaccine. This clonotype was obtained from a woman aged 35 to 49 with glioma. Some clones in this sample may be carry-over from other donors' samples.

CDR3 nucleotides: TGTGCCAGCAGCTCGCAGCCAGCCCAGGGAGCTTTCTTT. Amino acids: CASSSQPAQGAFF. The gene calls are TRBV5-4 and TRBJ1-1, with D possibly TRBD1 on 5 matching bases. V gave up 3 bases and J gave up 10 bases, with 16 bases separating them. This CDR3 region has 13 residues. The germline V gene encodes CDR1 SGHNT and CDR2 YYREEE (reference sequence).